This TCR beta chain was sequenced during a study of identifying expanded T cells in peripheral blood. Clones were read by immunoSEQ multiplex PCR, and TCRdb kept only the in-frame ones, dropping some. Of over 70,000 clones in the sample, approximately 90% were seen once. The source is a person aged 18 to 75 in good health. The sequenced sample was blood.

In nucleotides, the CDR3 is TGTGCCAGCAGCTTATTGGACAGCAATTCACCCCTCCACTTT. Amino acid sequence: CASSLLDSNSPLHF. The V call is TRBV11-2, the J call TRBJ1-6; tentatively, D is TRBD1 (6 bases). Trimming removed 2 bases from V and 7 bases from J, with 9 bases in between. The CDR3 length is 14 residues. CDR1 is SGHAT and CDR2 is FQNNGV in the germline V gene.